Following are 32 T cell receptor beta chains from one sample sequenced in a study of blood T cell repertoires in COVID-19 (TCRdb year 2020). The library was built by means of the immunoSEQ multiplex PCR assay. TCRdb re-hosts the immuneACCESS table, in-frame sequences only. Its copies lack some clones; in the studies checked, an unresolved V gene accounts for under half of them, and the cause for the rest is not known. The sample yields about 49,000 clones; 90% to 95% were counted once. The ten largest clonotypes hold about 1% of the sample. The sequencing input was peripheral blood. The receptor set was obtained from a man between 60 and 75 years old with COVID-19, enrolled during active disease.

The chain recombines TRBV3-1 (or the pseudogene TRBV3-2) with TRBJ2-1; D is possibly TRBD1 (6 bases). Trimming pared 0 bases from V and 7 bases from J, leaving 10 bases between. This CDR3 is built from 14 residues. CDR1 is LGHDT, CDR2 YNNKEL, per germline (reference sequence). In nucleotides, the CDR3 is TGTGCCAGCAGCCAAGATATCAGGGGAAATGAGCAGTTCTTC. Its translation: CASSQDIRGNEQFF.

This chain connects TRBV10-3 to TRBJ1-2; a weak D match, TRBD1 (6 bases). CDR1 and CDR2 (germline): ENHRY, SYGVKD. Deletions cut 8 bases from V and 7 bases from J, with 17 bases between. This CDR3 spans 13 amino acids. The CDR3 DNA follows: TGTGCCATCGCCCCGGGGGGGCAATTTGGCTACACCTTC. This translates into CAIAPGGQFGYTF.

The chain combines TRBV7-9 with TRBJ2-3, with 8 positions matching TRBD2. In germline, CDR1 is SEHNR, CDR2 FQNEAQ (reference sequence). The CDR3 runs 17 residues. V lost 7 bases, J lost 4 bases, and 16 bases stayed unmatched. The DNA for the CDR3 is TGTGCCAGCAACCCACCAATTCGGGGACTAGGATCAGATACGCAGTATTTT. This codes for CASNPPIRGLGSDTQYF.

The chain links TRBV7-2 to TRBJ1-1, with 7 nucleotides matching TRBD1. Trimming at V came to 2 bases and at J to 4 bases, leaving 7 bases not matched to a gene. Germline assignment: CDR1 SGHTA and CDR2 FQGNSA. The CDR3 loop spans 15 amino acids. In DNA form, the CDR3 reads TGTGCCAGCAGCTTAAACAGGGGCGCAGCCACTGAAGCTTTCTTT. It yields the protein CASSLNRGAATEAFF.

The chain links TRBV5-5 to TRBJ1-6; D is perhaps TRBD1 (5 bases). This CDR3 is built from 16 residues. V lost 0 bases and J lost 6, with 13 bases in between. Germline V gene sequence: CDR1 SGHKS, CDR2 YYEKEE (reference sequence). CDR3 sequence (DNA): TGTGCCAGCAGCTTGGCCTCGACAGCGCCTAATTCACCCCTCCACTTT. This gives the protein CASSLASTAPNSPLHF.

The chain uses TRBV10-1 and TRBJ1-2; weak D call: TRBD1 (6 bases). CDR1 is WNHNN, CDR2 SYGVQD, per germline (reference sequence). The CDR3 has 11 amino acids. V was clipped by 2 bases and J by 8 bases, with 6 bases between them. CDR3 sequence reads: CASSETGGYTF. CDR3 sequence (DNA): TGCGCCAGCAGTGAGACAGGGGGCTACACCTTC.

This sequence joins TRBV24-1 and TRBJ2-2; D is perhaps TRBD2 (5 bases). V was pared by 7 bases and J by 4 bases, with 12 bases between. The CDR3 runs 14 residues. Germline CDR1 is KGHDR and CDR2 is SFDVKD. The CDR3 DNA sequence: TGTGCCACCAGGGACCCAGGAGGCACCGGGGAGCTGTTTTTT. Its protein is CATRDPGGTGELFF.

This chain connects TRBV14 to TRBJ2-7, with TRBD2 identical over 7 bases. CDR3 length: 14 residues. V was clipped by 5 bases and J by 3 bases; unmatched bases: 7. Looked up from germline, CDR1 is SGHDN and CDR2 is FVKESK. DNA of the CDR3: TGTGCCAGCAGCGGTACTAGCGCGTACTACGAGCAGTACTTC. This sequence encodes CASSGTSAYYEQYF.

The chain joins TRBV19 to TRBJ1-1; D remains ambiguous. This CDR3 spans 13 amino acids. V was clipped by 3 bases and J by 0 bases, with 5 bases between them. Germline V lookup: CDR1 LNHDA, CDR2 SQIVND (reference sequence). CDR3 coding DNA: TGTGCCAGTAGTATGTCCGTGAACACTGAAGCTTTCTTT. This sequence encodes CASSMSVNTEAFF. Full variable domain (outside the CDR3, taken from reference TRBV19 and TRBJ1-1): DGGITQSPKYLFRKEGQNVTLSCEQNLNHDAMYWYRQDPGQGLRLIYYSQIVNDFQKGDIAEGYSVSREKKESFPLTVTSAQKNPTAFYLCASSMSVNTEAFFGQGTRLTVV.

The chain uses TRBV15 and TRBJ2-7, with TRBD2 identical over 12 bases. V dropped 1 base and J dropped 5; count of bases not matched to a gene: 3. The CDR3 spans 15 residues. The germline gives CDR1 LNHNV, CDR2 YYDKDF (reference sequence). CDR3 region: CATSRGLAGVHEQYF. The CDR3 bases are TGTGCCACCAGCAGAGGACTAGCGGGAGTTCACGAGCAGTACTTC.

This clone was seen just once. The rearrangement links TRBV3-1 (or the pseudogene TRBV3-2) to TRBJ2-7; unclear D gene. The CDR3 has 15 amino acids. Trimming took off 1 base at V and 1 base at J, with 11 bases between the two ends. Germline CDR1 and CDR2: LGHDT and YNNKEL (reference sequence). The CDR3 sequence: CASSQAAIPSYEQYF. In DNA, the CDR3 is TGTGCCAGCAGCCAAGCAGCGATACCGTCCTACGAGCAGTACTTC.

The gene calls are TRBV15 and TRBJ2-1, with D unclear. Trimming stripped 0 bases from V and 10 bases from J, with 10 bases between. Germline V gives CDR1 LNHNV, CDR2 YYDKDF (reference sequence). This CDR3 comprises 13 residues. As DNA, the CDR3 is TGTGCCACCAGCAGAGATCGGGTGGCAGAGCAGTTCTTC. It codes for CATSRDRVAEQFF.

V gene TRBV6-5 combines with J gene TRBJ2-7; tentative D call: TRBD1 (5 bases). Germline V gives CDR1 MNHEY, CDR2 SVGAGI. With 5 bases removed from V and 0 bases from J, the gap between germline ends came to 11 bases. This CDR3 is 14 amino acids long. CDR3 residues: CASSPGIYSYEQYF. In nucleotides, the CDR3 is TGTGCCAGCAGTCCAGGGATCTACTCCTACGAGCAGTACTTC.

V is TRBV13 and J is TRBJ1-1; TRBD1 is a possible D gene (6 bases). The CDR3 has 16 residues. Per germline, CDR1 PRHDT and CDR2 FYEKMQ (reference sequence). The V end was cut by 5 bases, the J end by 5 bases, with 21 bases between. CDR3 residues: CASSRQLDRGGTEAFF. The CDR3 DNA reads TGTGCCAGCAGCCGACAGTTGGACAGAGGAGGAACTGAAGCTTTCTTT. The full variable domain, in which reference TRBV13 and TRBJ1-1 provide the parts outside the CDR3, is AAGVIQSPRHLIKEKRETATLKCYPIPRHDTVYWYQQGPGQDPQFLISFYEKMQSDKGSIPDRFSAQQFSDYHSELNMSSLELGDSALYFCASSRQLDRGGTEAFFGQGTRLTVV.

This chain links TRBV18 with TRBJ1-4, with 9 positions matching TRBD1. J gave up 4 bases and V 4 bases, and 4 bases lay outside the gene matches. The CDR3 totals 15 residues. Germline V lookup: CDR1 KGHSH, CDR2 LQKENI. The chain's CDR3 is CASSLGQGVNEKLFF. CDR3 DNA sequence: TGTGCCAGCTCACTGGGACAGGGCGTTAATGAAAAACTGTTTTTT. Complete variable domain (other parts from reference TRBV18 and TRBJ1-4): NAGVMQNPRHLVRRRGQEARLRCSPMKGHSHVYWYRQLPEEGLKFMVYLQKENIIDESGMPKERFSAEFPKEGPSILRIQQVVRGDSAAYFCASSLGQGVNEKLFFGSGTQLSVL.

The table lists this clone with a count of one. The V gene is TRBV24-1, the J gene TRBJ2-2; D gene ambiguous. Germline-derived CDR1 and CDR2 are KGHDR and SFDVKD. Trimming pared 8 bases from V and 1 base from J, leaving 7 bases between. This CDR3 comprises 13 residues. Here the CDR3 DNA reads TGTGCCACCAACGGAGTGAACACCGGGGAGCTGTTTTTT. Its translation is CATNGVNTGELFF.

The rearrangement joins TRBV9 to TRBJ2-1, with D perhaps TRBD2 (6 bases). V was clipped by 0 bases and J by 4 bases, with 14 bases between them. CDR1 and CDR2 from the germline V gene are SGDLS and YYNGEE. The CDR3 has 16 amino acids. CDR3 amino acids: CASSVGGIGKYNEQFF. The CDR3 bases are TGTGCCAGCAGCGTAGGCGGGATCGGAAAGTACAATGAGCAGTTCTTC. Full variable domain (outside the CDR3, taken from reference TRBV9 and TRBJ2-1): DSGVTQTPKHLITATGQRVTLRCSPRSGDLSVYWYQQSLDQGLQFLIQYYNGEERAKGNILERFSAQQFPDLHSELNLSSLELGDSALYFCASSVGGIGKYNEQFFGPGTRLTVL.

This clone was found once. This chain connects TRBV19 to TRBJ2-7, with D perhaps matching TRBD2 (6 bases). The germline V gene has CDR1 LNHDA and CDR2 SQIVND (reference sequence). Between the trimmed V and J ends, which lost 5 bases and 2 bases, there was a span of 10 bases. This CDR3 spans 13 amino acids. CDR3 in DNA: TGTGCCAGTAGTTGGGGGGATACCTACGAGCAGTACTTC. Translated: CASSWGDTYEQYF.

This clone was picked up one time. The chain uses TRBV2 and TRBJ2-2; the match to TRBD2 covers 7 bases. Germline trimming cut 6 bases from V and 4 bases from J; bases unmatched to any gene: 8. This CDR3 is 15 amino acids long. In germline, CDR1 is SNHLY, CDR2 FYNNEI. CDR3 sequence reads: CASSGLVGGTGELFF. CDR3 nucleotides: TGTGCCAGCAGCGGACTAGTGGGGGGCACCGGGGAGCTGTTTTTT.

This clone has only one observation. The chain joins TRBV7-2 to TRBJ1-1; D possibly corresponds to TRBD1 (5 bases). V was shortened by 1 base and J by 6 bases, with 15 bases between the two germline ends. CDR1 SGHTA and CDR2 FQGNSA come from the germline V gene. The CDR3 sequence is 15 residues long. DNA of the CDR3: TGTGCCAGCAGCTTAGTAGGGCCAGGGTCGTCTGAAGCTTTCTTT. It is translated as CASSLVGPGSSEAFF.

DNA of the CDR3: TGTGCCAGCAGTGAAGTAACTAGCGGGGGTCCCTACGAGCAGTACTTC. This encodes CASSEVTSGGPYEQYF. The chain combines TRBV2 with TRBJ2-7, with 11 bases matching TRBD2. J lost 2 bases, V lost 1 base, and 4 bases had no gene match. Germline CDR1 SNHLY, CDR2 FYNNEI. CDR3 length equals 16 residues.

This chain links TRBV18 with TRBJ1-2; perhaps TRBD1 as D (5 bases). Germline CDR1 and CDR2: KGHSH and LQKENI. The V end was cut by 2 bases, the J end by 5 bases, with 12 bases between. This CDR3 spans 14 amino acids. The CDR3 sequence: CASSPGREGYGYTF. In DNA, the CDR3 is TGTGCCAGCTCACCAGGCAGGGAAGGTTATGGCTACACCTTC.

The chain has TRBV27 and TRBJ2-1, with TRBD1 matching 8 bases. V trimming: 4 bases; J trimming: 6 bases; junction bases outside the gene matches: 8. Germline V gene data show CDR1 as MNHEY and CDR2 as SMNVEV (reference sequence). This CDR3 has 15 amino acids. The DNA for the CDR3 is TGTGCCAGCAGTTCCCGGGACAGGTCTTTCAATGAGCAGTTCTTC. This codes for CASSSRDRSFNEQFF.

This chain uses TRBV24-1 with TRBJ2-3, with D tentatively TRBD1 (6 bases). The ends were cut back, 0 bases at V and 4 bases at J, with 10 bases in the middle. CDR3 length: 15 residues. CDR1 is KGHDR and CDR2 is SFDVKD in the germline V gene. The CDR3 reads CATSDLTGTADTQYF. The CDR3 DNA follows: TGTGCCACCAGTGATTTGACAGGGACGGCAGATACGCAGTATTTT.

The J gene is TRBJ1-2, the V gene TRBV3-1 (or the pseudogene TRBV3-2), with D uncertain. CDR3 size: 12 residues. Trimming pared 10 bases from V and 2 bases from J, leaving 11 bases between. The V gene's germline CDR1 is LGHDT and CDR2 YNNKEL (reference sequence). DNA for the CDR3: TGTGCCACCACGTCAAGCAACTATGGCTACACCTTC. It translates to CATTSSNYGYTF.

Comment on this clone: One end of the junction is discordant with germline, which a read error may explain. This chain uses TRBV7-7 with TRBJ2-3; tentatively, D is TRBD2 (7 bases). The CDR3 spans 15 residues. CDR1 SSHAT and CDR2 FNYEAQ come from the germline V gene (reference sequence). The CDR3 loop is CASSLGAGAGDTQYF. In nucleotides, the CDR3 is TGTGCTAGCAGCTTAGGGGCGGGGGCTGGAGATACGCAGTATTTT.

This chain connects TRBV5-1 to TRBJ2-6; D ambiguous. CDR3 length: 16 amino acids. V lost 2 bases to trimming and J lost 0 bases, with 9 bases between them. CDR1 is SGHRS, CDR2 YFSETQ, per germline. The CDR3 DNA is TGCGCCAGCAGCTTTTACAGAACCTCTGGGGCCAACGTCCTGACTTTC. It translates to CASSFYRTSGANVLTF.

The chain has TRBV30 and TRBJ1-5; possible D gene TRBD1, 5 bases. The V end lost 2 bases, the J end lost 3 bases, and 11 bases lay between the germline ends. CDR3 length equals 14 residues. The germline V gene has CDR1 GTSNPN and CDR2 SVGIG (reference sequence). The CDR3 loop reads CAWSRDSTNQPQHF. The CDR3 bases are TGTGCCTGGAGTAGAGACAGCACCAATCAGCCCCAGCATTTT.

The V and J genes are TRBV28 and TRBJ2-7; D might be TRBD1 (6 bases). Per the germline V gene, CDR1 is MDHEN and CDR2 is SYDVKM. V lost 5 bases and J 3 bases, leaving 20 bases between the germline ends. This CDR3 is 16 amino acids long. The CDR3 DNA is TGTGCCAGCAGTGCCCGGACAGCCGGATTCTTCTACGAGCAGTACTTC. Protein sequence: CASSARTAGFFYEQYF. The complete variable domain, with remaining parts taken from reference TRBV28 and TRBJ2-7, reads DVKVTQSSRYLVKRTGEKVFLECVQDMDHENMFWYRQDPGLGLRLIYFSYDVKMKEKGDIPEGYSVSREKKERFSLILESASTNQTSMYLCASSARTAGFFYEQYFGPGTRLTVT.

The rearrangement joins TRBV7-9 to TRBJ1-5, with D possibly matching TRBD1 (6 bases). The germline V gene has CDR1 SEHNR and CDR2 FQNEAQ (reference sequence). This CDR3 has 14 residues. V lost 5 bases and J 5 bases, leaving 13 bases between the germline ends. CDR3 sequence: CASSAGTRDQPQHF. For the CDR3, the DNA is TGTGCCAGCAGCGCCGGGACAAGAGATCAGCCCCAGCATTTT.

This rearrangement joins TRBV5-1 to TRBJ1-4; 7 bases fit TRBD1. V trimming: 0 bases; J trimming: 4 bases; junction bases outside the gene matches: 3. This CDR3 is built from 15 residues. Per germline, CDR1 SGHRS and CDR2 YFSETQ. The CDR3 loop is CASSLVGQNNEKLFF. The CDR3 nucleotides read TGCGCCAGCAGCTTGGTGGGACAGAATAATGAAAAACTGTTTTTT.

J is TRBJ2-5 and V is TRBV29-1; the D gene is possibly TRBD2 (5 bases). Germline V gene data show CDR1 as SQVTM and CDR2 as ANQGSEA. Trimming cost V 3 bases and J 0 bases, with 11 bases left between them. This CDR3 contains 14 residues. CDR3 region: CSVDVGRYQETQYF. Here the CDR3 DNA reads TGCAGCGTTGATGTAGGGAGATACCAAGAGACCCAGTACTTC. Drawing the rest from reference TRBV29-1 and TRBJ2-5, the complete variable domain is SAVISQKPSRDICQRGTSLTIQCQVDSQVTMMFWYRQQPGQSLTLIATANQGSEATYESGFVIDKFPISRPNLTFSTLTVSNMSPEDSSIYLCSVDVGRYQETQYFGPGTRLLVL.